This T cell receptor (beta chain) was sequenced during a study of T cell responses to AZD1222 COVID-19 vaccine. Only in-frame clones appear in the TCRdb table, and some are missing; sequencing was by immunoSEQ multiplex PCR. The data hold roughly 80,000 clones, with around 88% observed a single time. The CDR3 is 15 amino acids. The ends lost 1 base at V and 3 bases at J; junction bases unmatched: 6. From germline, CDR1 is LGHNA and CDR2 YSLEER. This receptor was obtained from an adult who received the AZD1222 COVID-19 vaccine. The chain has TRBV4-3 and TRBJ2-7, with 7 bases that match TRBD1. The sample was peripheral blood, taken 28 days after the second AZD1222 dose. This CDR3 reads CASSQGLTGNYEQYF. The DNA for the CDR3 is TGCGCCAGCAGCCAAGGTTTGACAGGGAACTACGAGCAGTACTTC.